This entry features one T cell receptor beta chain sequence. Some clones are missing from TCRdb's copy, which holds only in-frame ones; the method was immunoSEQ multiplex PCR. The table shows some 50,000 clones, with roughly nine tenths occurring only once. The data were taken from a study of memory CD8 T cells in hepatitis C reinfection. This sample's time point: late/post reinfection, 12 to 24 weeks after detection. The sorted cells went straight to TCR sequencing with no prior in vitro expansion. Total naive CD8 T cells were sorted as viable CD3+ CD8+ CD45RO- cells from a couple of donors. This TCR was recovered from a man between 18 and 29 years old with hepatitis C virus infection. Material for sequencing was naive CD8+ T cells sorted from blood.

The CDR3 is CASSQEAGGPRETQYF. CDR3 nucleotide sequence: TGTGCCAGCAGCCAAGAAGCGGGAGGGCCCAGGGAGACCCAGTACTTC. The chain recombines TRBV4-2 with TRBJ2-5; 10 positions match TRBD2. V gave up 0 bases and J gave up 5 bases; unmatched junction bases: 6. Looked up from germline, CDR1 is LGHNA and CDR2 is YNFKEQ. The CDR3 is made up of 16 amino acids.